This T cell receptor beta chain was retrieved from a study of naive and memory T cell subsets. Two oligonucleotides, mixed equimolar, formed the beta constant-region primer covering TRBC1 and TRBC2. Four rounds of PCR amplified the ligated cDNA using nested alpha and beta constant-region primers plus SP2. TCRdb reprocessed the UMI-ligation and nested PCR reads with MiXCR, giving one entry per CDR3 protein. The sample consists of more than 120,000 distinct CDR3 sequences, 15% to 25% of them appearing once. The study, taken as a whole, reports: A few larger clonotypes appeared in naive repertoires, especially CD8, possibly memory cells re-expressing CD45RA.

The CDR3 extends over 19 amino acids. CDR1 MNHEY and CDR2 SVGAGI come from the germline V gene. V was trimmed by 1 base and J by 5 bases, leaving 26 bases between them. A word on this clonotype: Its antigen is as yet unknown.

This chain connects TRBV6-5 to TRBJ2-5, with a tentative D call TRBD2 (6 bases). Sequenced input: naive CD8+ T cells from blood. This TCR derives from a human donor in good health. CDR3 sequence (DNA): TGTGCCAGCAGTTACTTATTTGGCCCCGGGACGGGGGTTATGGAGACCCAGTACTTC. It yields the protein CASSYLFGPGTGVMETQYF.